This TCR beta chain came from a study of blood T cell repertoires in COVID-19. Across the whole study: The United States, Italy and Spain provided the acute and convalescent COVID-19 samples. Nucleic acid was either cDNA or gDNA, and it came from T cells, B-cell-depleted T cells, or PBMCs.

Germline-derived CDR1 and CDR2 are SGHAT and FQNNGV. The CDR3 is 16 amino acids. Trimming cost V 2 bases and J 4 bases; bases outside gene matches: 10. Original handling: Researchers report that nucleated cell counts were estimated from reference gene primer amplification. The table came from immunoSEQ multiplex PCR; TCRdb's copy has only in-frame clones and leaves some out. V, J and clone size are taken as reported in that table, and D and trimming were inferred from the DNA itself. This sample has roughly 260,000 clones, with 91% found just once. This receptor was identified in a person in their late teens or twenties with COVID-19, enrolled during active disease. The genes are TRBV11-2 and TRBJ2-5; TRBD2 aligns across 7 bases. Material: peripheral blood. The CDR3 reads CASSLNGGRGGETQYF. The CDR3 DNA is TGTGCCAGCAGCTTAAATGGCGGGAGAGGTGGAGAGACCCAGTACTTC.